The TCR beta chain under discussion was sequenced for a study of cytomegalovirus exposure and HLA in healthy donors. It was healthy bone marrow donors who served as donors. The PCR employed 60 Vbeta primers together with 13 Jbeta primers. Sequencing was performed with immunoSEQ multiplex PCR; in TCRdb, only in-frame clones are kept and a portion is missing. There are roughly 84,000 clones in the sample; roughly 79% occur only once, and less than 7% lies in the top ten. The origin of this receptor is a male donor in good health and CMV-seropositive. Sequences were obtained from PBMCs.

CDR3 coding DNA: TGTGCCAGCAGTTCCCCCCAGCGGAGCTCCTACAATGAGCAGTTCTTC. This gives the protein CASSSPQRSSYNEQFF. The chain recombines TRBV27 with TRBJ2-1; tentative D call: TRBD2 (5 bases). This CDR3 comprises 16 residues. Trimming pared 4 bases from V and 0 bases from J, leaving 13 bases between. Germline-derived CDR1 and CDR2 are MNHEY and SMNVEV (reference sequence).